This T cell receptor (beta chain) was found in a study of T-cell memory formation after mild COVID-19. Whole-study results and caveats: CD4+ contracting clones were mainly CM and EM; CD8+ ones, EMRA. The appearance of some responding clones in pre-infection memory suggested that cross-reactive memory joined.

As for this clonotype: Its antigen is as yet unknown.

One entry per CDR3 protein results from TCRdb running MiXCR on the 5' RACE reads. The table lists about 430,000 distinct CDR3 sequences, 20% to 30% of them singletons, with 7% to 9.5% in the top ten. V was clipped by 6 bases and J by 1 base; unmatched bases: 2. Germline V CDR1 and CDR2: ENHRY, SYGVKD. The CDR3 runs to 13 residues. The V call is TRBV10-3, the J call TRBJ1-1; 7 nucleotides line up with TRBD1. The TCR was taken from an adult woman who had mild COVID-19 (a few samples of this study predate the infection). Cell type and time point are not known. The source material was PBMCs or a T cell subset sorted from them (not recorded which). Here the CDR3 DNA reads TGTGCCATCAGCCGGACAGGGAACACTGAAGCTTTCTTT. Its translation: CAISRTGNTEAFF.